Following are 18 T cell receptor beta chains from one sample sequenced in a study of blood T cell repertoires in COVID-19. Here immunoSEQ multiplex PCR was the method, and the copy in TCRdb shows in-frame clones only, minus some. The sample has some 170,000 clones, around 84% seen once; the top ten hold 13% to 15%. Input material: PBMCs or T cells enriched from blood (not recorded which). These receptors came from a man aged 45 to 65 who had recovered from COVID-19.

The gene calls are TRBV28 and TRBJ1-2; 7 nucleotides line up with TRBD1. CDR3 length: 14 residues. Germline-derived CDR1 and CDR2 are MDHEN and SYDVKM. Trimming removed 6 bases from V and 2 bases from J; junction bases left unmatched: 6. The CDR3 loop reads CASRPTTGNYGYTF. As DNA, the CDR3 is TGTGCCAGCAGGCCGACGACAGGGAACTATGGCTACACCTTC.

This clone was counted only a few times. The chain uses TRBV12-5 and TRBJ2-2, with TRBD2 matching over 12 bases. Trimming at V came to 2 bases and at J to 3 bases, leaving 4 bases not matched to a gene. The CDR3 is made up of 17 amino acids. Germline-derived CDR1 and CDR2 are LGHNT and FRNRAP. The CDR3 reads CASGLPRLAGDTGELFF. Here the CDR3 DNA reads TGTGCTAGTGGTTTGCCCCGACTAGCGGGGGACACCGGGGAGCTGTTTTTT.

The rearrangement uses TRBV27 and TRBJ2-7, with D perhaps TRBD1 (6 bases). With 5 bases removed from V and 2 bases from J, the gap between germline ends came to 13 bases. The germline gives CDR1 MNHEY, CDR2 SMNVEV (reference sequence). The CDR3 spans 14 residues. The CDR3 bases are TGTGCCAGCAGTCCCCCAGGGGTACCCTACGAGCAGTACTTC. It is translated as CASSPPGVPYEQYF.

The chain carries TRBV18 and TRBJ1-2; tentatively, D is TRBD1 (6 bases). The germline V and J ends were trimmed by 3 bases and 3 bases, with 11 bases remaining between them. The CDR3 spans 14 residues. Per the germline V gene, CDR1 is KGHSH and CDR2 is LQKENI. The CDR3 DNA is TGTGCCAGCTCACCCACAGCAGGGGACTATGGCTACACCTTC. It is translated as CASSPTAGDYGYTF.

This clone was counted only a few times. The CDR3 sequence: CASSLAGGYGYTF. CDR3 nucleotide sequence: TGTGCCAGCAGCTTAGCAGGGGGTTATGGCTACACCTTC. This chain joins TRBV7-2 and TRBJ1-2, with D possibly TRBD1 on 6 matching bases. CDR1 SGHTA and CDR2 FQGNSA come from the germline V gene. Trimming removed 0 bases at V and 5 bases at J, with 7 bases between. The CDR3 is made up of 13 amino acids.

V gene TRBV6-5 combines with J gene TRBJ1-2; no reliable D call. The CDR3 totals 14 residues. CDR1 is MNHEY and CDR2 is SVGAGI in the germline V gene. Trimming removed 3 bases from V and 3 bases from J, with 11 bases in between. The CDR3 sequence: CASSYDVEDYGYTF. CDR3 bases: TGTGCCAGCAGTTATGACGTCGAGGACTATGGCTACACCTTC.

J is TRBJ1-1 and V is TRBV5-1; 7 bases align to TRBD1. This CDR3 comprises 14 residues. V trimming: 4 bases; J trimming: 2 bases; junction bases outside the gene matches: 5. Germline CDR1 and CDR2: SGHRS and YFSETQ. The CDR3 coding sequence is TGCGCCAGCAGCGCGCGACAGGGCAACACTGAAGCTTTCTTT. Protein: CASSARQGNTEAFF.

Only one count was recorded for this clone. The gene calls are TRBV18 and TRBJ1-2, with a weak D call TRBD1 (6 bases). Per the germline V gene, CDR1 is KGHSH and CDR2 is LQKENI. The CDR3 extends over 13 amino acids. The germline V and J ends were trimmed by 2 bases and 5 bases, with 9 bases remaining between them. DNA of the CDR3: TGTGCCAGCTCACCAGGGGGCGAATATGGCTACACCTTC. Translated, it gives CASSPGGEYGYTF. The whole variable domain, remainder taken from reference TRBV18 and TRBJ1-2, is NAGVMQNPRHLVRRRGQEARLRCSPMKGHSHVYWYRQLPEEGLKFMVYLQKENIIDESGMPKERFSAEFPKEGPSILRIQQVVRGDSAAYFCASSPGGEYGYTFGSGTRLTVV.

The CDR3 nucleotides read TGTGCCAGTAGTATTGGGACAGGGAACTATGGCTACACCTTC. It encodes CASSIGTGNYGYTF. The chain combines TRBV19 with TRBJ1-2; 9 nucleotides match TRBD1. J lost 2 bases, V lost 3 bases, and 1 base had no gene match. The germline V gene has CDR1 LNHDA and CDR2 SQIVND (reference sequence). This CDR3 has 14 residues. Complete variable domain (other parts from reference TRBV19 and TRBJ1-2): DGGITQSPKYLFRKEGQNVTLSCEQNLNHDAMYWYRQDPGQGLRLIYYSQIVNDFQKGDIAEGYSVSREKKESFPLTVTSAQKNPTAFYLCASSIGTGNYGYTFGSGTRLTVV.

The chain uses TRBV27 and TRBJ1-4; TRBD1 matches 7 bases. The CDR3 has 17 residues. V shed 0 bases and J 7 bases; nucleotides not matched to a gene: 11. Germline lookup yields CDR1 MNHEY and CDR2 SMNVEV (reference sequence). The CDR3 here is CASSLSRQGVFGEKLFF. CDR3 coding DNA: TGTGCCAGCAGTTTATCGCGTCAGGGGGTTTTCGGTGAAAAACTGTTTTTT.

As to this clone: Its ends do not fully match the called genes, so a read error is possible. This rearrangement joins TRBV7-7 to TRBJ2-2; 11 nucleotides match TRBD1. Germline values: CDR1 SSHAT, CDR2 FNYEAQ (reference sequence). The CDR3 runs 15 residues. The CDR3 is CASSPGQGVTGELFF. DNA of the CDR3: TGTGCTAGCAGCCCGGGACAGGGGGTCACCGGGGAGCTGTTTTTT.

This chain connects TRBV23-1 to TRBJ1-1; D is unclear. TRBV23-1 is an open reading frame, and its role is uncertain. This CDR3 region has 13 residues. V was shortened by 0 bases and J by 5 bases, with 7 bases between the two germline ends. The CDR3 nucleotides are TGCGCCAGCAGTCAATCCCCCCTGACTGAAGCTTTCTTT. Encoded protein: CASSQSPLTEAFF.

There are a few counts of this clone. The chain employs TRBV7-8 and TRBJ1-2, with 7 bases that match TRBD1. The CDR3 length is 14 residues. Germline V gives CDR1 SGHVS, CDR2 FQNEAQ. With V trimmed by 5 bases and J by 1 base, 4 bases remained unmatched. This chain's CDR3 is CASSDRVNNYGYTF. In DNA form, the CDR3 reads TGTGCCAGCAGCGACAGGGTGAATAACTATGGCTACACCTTC.

V gene TRBV27 combines with J gene TRBJ2-1; 7 positions match TRBD2. The length of the CDR3 is 16 residues. Germline-derived CDR1 and CDR2 are MNHEY and SMNVEV (reference sequence). Trimming cost V 2 bases and J 4 bases; bases outside gene matches: 8. The CDR3: CASSLVLPSGYNEQFF. CDR3 sequence (DNA): TGTGCCAGCAGTTTAGTTCTTCCTAGCGGTTACAATGAGCAGTTCTTC.

The J gene is TRBJ2-1, the V gene TRBV6-6; 14 bases are shared with TRBD2. The junction had 10 bases not matched to a gene; V was cut back by 5 bases and J by 1 base. Germline V gene data show CDR1 as MNHNY and CDR2 as SVGAGI (reference sequence). The CDR3 extends over 19 amino acids. The CDR3 region has the DNA TGTGCCAGCAGTCCGGGACTAGCGGGGGCTAGATCGTCCTACAATGAGCAGTTCTTC. Residues: CASSPGLAGARSSYNEQFF.

The rearrangement links TRBV3-1 (or the pseudogene TRBV3-2) to TRBJ2-7; 11 nucleotides line up with TRBD1. This CDR3 contains 15 residues. Germline loops: CDR1 LGHDT, CDR2 YNNKEL (reference sequence). V lost 4 bases and J lost 5; bases outside the gene matches: 7. CDR3 in amino acids: CASSPGQGAGDEQYF. The DNA for the CDR3 is TGTGCCAGCAGCCCAGGACAGGGGGCGGGAGACGAGCAGTACTTC.

The count of this clone is one. The chain couples TRBV9 to TRBJ1-3; weak D call: TRBD1 (6 bases). From germline, CDR1 is SGDLS and CDR2 YYNGEE. This CDR3 region has 16 residues. V lost 4 bases, J lost 1 base, and 15 bases lay in between. The CDR3 region is CASSTEGGSSGNTIYF. CDR3 coding DNA: TGTGCCAGCAGCACCGAAGGGGGATCGTCTGGAAACACCATATATTTT.

The rearrangement uses TRBV16 and TRBJ2-7; 9 bases agree with TRBD1. Germline CDR1 reads KGHSY; CDR2 reads FQNENV. The CDR3 contains 16 residues. The J segment lost 7 bases and the V segment lost 2 bases, leaving 12 bases of the junction unmatched. CDR3 sequence: CASSQLIPGQGGEQYF. The CDR3 bases are TGTGCCAGCAGCCAACTTATTCCGGGACAGGGTGGAGAGCAGTACTTC.